These 13 T cell receptor beta chains originate from one sample sequenced in a study of identical twins (dated by TCRdb to 2016 to 2017). The protocol used for the library was 5' RACE. Sequencing took place on an Illumina HiSeq 2000. TCRdb reran the public reads through fastp at Q25 and MiXCR, keeping productive beta chains. CDR3 protein sequences are deduplicated, and each keeps its most common genes and DNA. In all, the sample holds some 460,000 distinct CDR3 sequences, and approximately 15% of those were seen once. The biggest ten clones account for around 0.48% of the sample. These records were also assigned to another study, of yellow fever vaccine responses in identical twins.

The sequencing sample was made of CD4+ T cells sorted from blood. The receptors were gathered from a woman in her late teens or twenties in good health.

This clonotype was seen many times. The chain couples TRBV12-3 or TRBV12-4 to TRBJ2-7, with 7 bases that match TRBD1. The CDR3 consists of 13 residues. J was trimmed by 4 bases and V by 4 bases; bases with no gene match: 4. The CDR3 DNA sequence: TGTGCCAGCAGTTCCCCGGGACAGTACGAGCAGTACTTC. Translating it yields CASSSPGQYEQYF.

This clonotype was counted a few times. The rearrangement links TRBV3-1 to TRBJ2-6, with 10 nucleotides matching TRBD2. Per germline, CDR1 LGHDT and CDR2 YNNKEL (reference sequence). Losses at the gene ends were 4 bases for V and 2 bases for J; bases not matched to a gene: 5. The CDR3 contains 17 residues. The DNA of the CDR3 is TGTGCCAGCAGCCGTAGCGGGGGGCCAACTGGGGCCAACGTCCTGACTTTC. It encodes CASSRSGGPTGANVLTF.

The chain uses TRBV15 and TRBJ2-6, with D maybe TRBD1 (5 bases). The CDR3 is made up of 17 amino acids. Germline values: CDR1 LNHNV, CDR2 YYDKDF (reference sequence). Trimming shortened V by 0 bases and J by 4 bases, and 13 bases separated the two germline ends. The CDR3: CATSRDRQGVGANVLTF. The DNA for the CDR3 is TGTGCCACCAGCAGAGATCGCCAGGGTGTAGGGGCCAACGTCCTGACTTTC.

The chain combines TRBV7-2 with TRBJ2-1; maybe TRBD2 (5 bases). The V gene lost 2 bases and the J gene lost 7 bases, with 9 bases spanning the gap. Germline CDR1 is SGHTA and CDR2 is FQGNSA. CDR3 length equals 13 residues. CDR3 DNA sequence: TGTGCCAGCAGCTTATTCCCGGGGAATGAGCAGTTCTTC. Residues: CASSLFPGNEQFF.

CDR3: CSVRFHEGPSTDTQYF. The DNA for the CDR3 is TGCAGCGTGAGGTTCCACGAAGGGCCTAGCACAGATACGCAGTATTTT. V is TRBV29-1 and J is TRBJ2-3; D is unresolved. From germline, CDR1 is SQVTM and CDR2 ANQGSEA. This CDR3 spans 16 amino acids. The ends were cut back, 6 bases at V and 0 bases at J, with 19 bases in the middle.

This clonotype was observed a few times. The CDR3 DNA reads as TGTGCCAGCTCACCAAACTATCCCGGTGATACGCAGTATTTT. This codes for CASSPNYPGDTQYF. The chain combines TRBV18 with TRBJ2-3; D is unclear. Germline V gene data show CDR1 as KGHSH and CDR2 as LQKENI. The V gene lost 2 bases and the J gene lost 6 bases, with 12 bases spanning the gap. The CDR3 consists of 14 residues.

This clonotype was counted only a few times. The J gene is TRBJ2-7, the V gene TRBV28, with 8 positions matching TRBD1. Looked up from germline, CDR1 is MDHEN and CDR2 is SYDVKM. Trimming took 7 bases from V and 6 from J; bases not matched to a gene: 8. This CDR3 comprises 13 residues. CDR3 in amino acids: CASTTGAGIEQYF. CDR3 in DNA: TGTGCCAGCACGACAGGGGCCGGGATCGAGCAGTACTTC. The variable domain in full, with the rest retrieved from reference TRBV28 and TRBJ2-7, is DVKVTQSSRYLVKRTGEKVFLECVQDMDHENMFWYRQDPGLGLRLIYFSYDVKMKEKGDIPEGYSVSREKKERFSLILESASTNQTSMYLCASTTGAGIEQYFGPGTRLTVT.

This chain connects TRBV12-3 or TRBV12-4 to TRBJ2-2; 9 bases match TRBD2. The CDR3 is made up of 15 amino acids. V lost 3 bases and J lost 3; bases outside the gene matches: 2. CDR3 in DNA: TGTGCCAGCAGTTTTCGACTAGCGGACACCGGGGAGCTGTTTTTT. Its protein product is CASSFRLADTGELFF.

In this sample, this clonotype turned up a few times. This chain links TRBV11-2 with TRBJ2-1; 7 bases map to TRBD2. The CDR3 consists of 16 residues. Germline V gene lookup returns CDR1 SGHAT and CDR2 FQNNGV. V was clipped by 1 base and J by 10 bases; unmatched bases: 13. CDR3 in amino acids: CASSLGGREWLEEQFF. CDR3 DNA sequence: TGTGCCAGCAGCTTAGGCGGGCGGGAGTGGCTTGAAGAGCAGTTCTTC.

This clonotype was observed a few times. This chain connects TRBV18 to TRBJ1-4; D remains ambiguous. Germline V gene data show CDR1 as KGHSH and CDR2 as LQKENI. The V end lost 6 bases, the J end lost 8 bases, and 13 bases lay between the germline ends. CDR3 length: 13 amino acids. The CDR3 DNA follows: TGTGCCAGCTCTTCCGGGGTTATGGAAAAACTGTTTTTT. Translating gives CASSSGVMEKLFF.

V is TRBV28 and J is TRBJ2-7, with TRBD2 matching over 9 bases. V lost 2 bases, J lost 7 bases, and 12 bases stayed unmatched. The CDR3 is 16 amino acids. Per the germline V gene, CDR1 is MDHEN and CDR2 is SYDVKM. In DNA form, the CDR3 reads TGTGCCAGCAGTTTAGGCTCTAGCGGGGTGGGGTGGGAGCAGTACTTC. Protein product: CASSLGSSGVGWEQYF.

CDR3 nucleotide sequence: TGTGCCAGCGCCCCGGCCACCGGGTACAATGAGCAGTTCTTC. It translates to CASAPATGYNEQFF. The V gene is TRBV6-1, the J gene TRBJ2-1; D not resolved. V lost 8 bases and J lost 4, with 15 bases in between. The CDR3 sequence is 14 residues long. CDR1 MNHNS and CDR2 SASEGT come from the germline V gene.

For the CDR3, the DNA is TGCAGTGCTAGAGATATGGTAGCTCGGGATACGCAGTATTTT. This codes for CSARDMVARDTQYF. The chain links TRBV20-1 to TRBJ2-3; D is unresolved. This CDR3 comprises 14 residues. The V end was cut by 0 bases, the J end by 6 bases, with 13 bases between. Germline CDR1 is DFQATT and CDR2 is SNEGSKA (reference sequence).